This T cell receptor beta chain was profiled in a study of Graves' ophthalmopathy and Graves' hyperthyroidism. This CDR3 comprises 17 residues. Trimming removed 4 bases from V and 7 bases from J; junction bases left unmatched: 15. Germline CDR1 is SGHKS and CDR2 is YYEKEE (reference sequence). The sequenced template was RNA, covering the TCR beta CDR3 region. RT-PCR in the first round used HTBI primers; a second-round multiplex PCR followed. TCRdb re-called the multiplex PCR reads through MiXCR, storing one row per CDR3 protein. The repertoire consists of approximately 700,000 distinct CDR3 sequences, with roughly 41% occurring once and the leading ten covering about 3.3%. This clonotype turned up a few times. About 10 ml of fresh blood yielded the PBMCs by density gradient.

The sequenced material came from peripheral blood. The chain is built from TRBV5-5 and TRBJ2-7, with 12 bases aligning to TRBD2. This TCR came from an adult man with Graves' ophthalmopathy. The CDR3 DNA is TGTGCCAGCAGCCCCCTGTGGACTAGCGGGGTCCGGGTGGAGCAGTACTTC. It specifies CASSPLWTSGVRVEQYF.